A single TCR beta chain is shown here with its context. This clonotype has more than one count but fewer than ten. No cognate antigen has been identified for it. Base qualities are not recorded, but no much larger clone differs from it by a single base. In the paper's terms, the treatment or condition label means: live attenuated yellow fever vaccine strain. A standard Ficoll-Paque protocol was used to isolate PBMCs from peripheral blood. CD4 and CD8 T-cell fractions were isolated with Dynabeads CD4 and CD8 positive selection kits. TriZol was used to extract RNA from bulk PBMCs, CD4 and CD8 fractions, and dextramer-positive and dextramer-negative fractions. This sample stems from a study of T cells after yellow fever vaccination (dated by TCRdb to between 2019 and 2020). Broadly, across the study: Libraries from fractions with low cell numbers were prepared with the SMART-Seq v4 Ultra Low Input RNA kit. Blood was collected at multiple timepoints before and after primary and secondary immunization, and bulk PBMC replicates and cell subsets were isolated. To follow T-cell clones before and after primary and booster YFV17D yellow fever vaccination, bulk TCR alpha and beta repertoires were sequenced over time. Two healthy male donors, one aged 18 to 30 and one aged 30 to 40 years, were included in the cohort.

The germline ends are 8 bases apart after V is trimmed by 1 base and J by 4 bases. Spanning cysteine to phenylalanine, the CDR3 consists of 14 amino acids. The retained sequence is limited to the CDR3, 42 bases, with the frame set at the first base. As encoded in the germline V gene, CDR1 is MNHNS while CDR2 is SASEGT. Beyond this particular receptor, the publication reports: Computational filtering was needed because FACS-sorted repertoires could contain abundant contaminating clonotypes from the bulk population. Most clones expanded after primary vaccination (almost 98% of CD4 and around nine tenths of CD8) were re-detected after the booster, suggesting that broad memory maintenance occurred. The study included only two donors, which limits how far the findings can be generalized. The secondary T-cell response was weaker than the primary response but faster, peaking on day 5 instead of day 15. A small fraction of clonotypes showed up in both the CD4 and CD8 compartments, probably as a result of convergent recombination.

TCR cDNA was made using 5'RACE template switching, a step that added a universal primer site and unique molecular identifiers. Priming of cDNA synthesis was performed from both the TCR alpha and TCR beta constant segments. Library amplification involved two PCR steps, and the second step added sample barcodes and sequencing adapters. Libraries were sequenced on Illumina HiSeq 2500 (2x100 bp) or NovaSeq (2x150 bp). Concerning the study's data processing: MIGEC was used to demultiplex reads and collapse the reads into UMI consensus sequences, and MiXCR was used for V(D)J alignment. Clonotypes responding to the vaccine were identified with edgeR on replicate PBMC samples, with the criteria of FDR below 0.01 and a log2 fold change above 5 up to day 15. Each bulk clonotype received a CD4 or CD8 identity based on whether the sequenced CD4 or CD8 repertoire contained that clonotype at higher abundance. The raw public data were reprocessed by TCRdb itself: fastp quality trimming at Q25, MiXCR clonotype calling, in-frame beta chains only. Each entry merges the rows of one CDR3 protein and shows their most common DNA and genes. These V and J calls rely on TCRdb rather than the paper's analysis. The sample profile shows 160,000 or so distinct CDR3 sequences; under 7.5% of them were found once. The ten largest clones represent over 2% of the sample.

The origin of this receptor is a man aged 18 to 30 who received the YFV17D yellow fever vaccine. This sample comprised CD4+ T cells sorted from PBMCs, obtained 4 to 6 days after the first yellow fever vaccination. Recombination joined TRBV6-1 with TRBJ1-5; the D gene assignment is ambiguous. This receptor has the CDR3 CASSEGLGNQPQHF. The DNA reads TGTGCCAGCAGTGAAGGGCTAGGTAATCAGCCCCAGCATTTT.